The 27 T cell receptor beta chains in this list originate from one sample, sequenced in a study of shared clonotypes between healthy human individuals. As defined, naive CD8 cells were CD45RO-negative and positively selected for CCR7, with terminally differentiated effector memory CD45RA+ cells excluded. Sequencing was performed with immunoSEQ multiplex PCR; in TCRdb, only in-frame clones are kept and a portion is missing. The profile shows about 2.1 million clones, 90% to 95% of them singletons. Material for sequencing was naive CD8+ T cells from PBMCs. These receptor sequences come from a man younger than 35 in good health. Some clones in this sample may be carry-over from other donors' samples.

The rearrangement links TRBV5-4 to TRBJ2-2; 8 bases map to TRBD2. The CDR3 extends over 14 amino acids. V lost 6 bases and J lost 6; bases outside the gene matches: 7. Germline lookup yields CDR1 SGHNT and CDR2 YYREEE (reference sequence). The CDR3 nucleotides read TGTGCCAGCACCCGGACTAGCCAACCCGGGGAGCTGTTTTTT. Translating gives CASTRTSQPGELFF.

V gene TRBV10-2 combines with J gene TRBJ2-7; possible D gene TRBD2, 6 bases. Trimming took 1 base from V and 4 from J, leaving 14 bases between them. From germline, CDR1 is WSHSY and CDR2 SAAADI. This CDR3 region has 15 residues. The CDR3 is CASSEWTMGRYEQYF. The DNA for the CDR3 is TGCGCCAGCAGTGAGTGGACAATGGGGAGGTACGAGCAGTACTTC.

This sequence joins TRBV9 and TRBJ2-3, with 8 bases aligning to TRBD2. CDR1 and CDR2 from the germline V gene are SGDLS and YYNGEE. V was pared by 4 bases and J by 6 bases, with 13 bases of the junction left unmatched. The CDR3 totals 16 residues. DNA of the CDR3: TGTGCCAGCAGCTCCTGGGGTAGCGGGGTCGAGGATACGCAGTATTTT. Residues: CASSSWGSGVEDTQYF.

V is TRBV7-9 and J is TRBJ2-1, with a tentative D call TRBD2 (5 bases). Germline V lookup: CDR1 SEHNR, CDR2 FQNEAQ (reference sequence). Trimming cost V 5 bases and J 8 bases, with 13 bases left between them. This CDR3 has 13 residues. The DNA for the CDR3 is TGTGCCAGCAGCCTCCTACTAGTTGATGAGCAGTTCTTC. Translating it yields CASSLLLVDEQFF. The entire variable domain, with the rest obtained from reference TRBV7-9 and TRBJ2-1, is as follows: DTGVSQNPRHKITKRGQNVTFRCDPISEHNRLYWYRQTLGQGPEFLTYFQNEAQLEKSRLLSDRFSAERPKGSFSTLEIQRTEQGDSAMYLCASSLLLVDEQFFGPGTRLTVL.

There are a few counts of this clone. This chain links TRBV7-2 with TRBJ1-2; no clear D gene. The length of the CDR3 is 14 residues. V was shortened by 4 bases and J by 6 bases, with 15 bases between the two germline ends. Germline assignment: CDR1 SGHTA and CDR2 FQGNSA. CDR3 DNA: TGTGCCAGCAGCTCCTTGGCGGGGTTCGATGGCTACACCTTC. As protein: CASSSLAGFDGYTF.

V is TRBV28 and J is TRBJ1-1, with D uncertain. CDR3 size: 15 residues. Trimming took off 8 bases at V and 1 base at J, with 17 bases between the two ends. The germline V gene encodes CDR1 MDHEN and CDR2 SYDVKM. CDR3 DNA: TGTGCCAGCCGCCTCCTACGGGTAGGGAACACTGAAGCTTTCTTT. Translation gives CASRLLRVGNTEAFF.

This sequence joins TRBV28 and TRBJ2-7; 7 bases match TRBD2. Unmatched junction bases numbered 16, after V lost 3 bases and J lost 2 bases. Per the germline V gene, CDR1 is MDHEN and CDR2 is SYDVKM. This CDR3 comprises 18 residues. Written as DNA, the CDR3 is TGTGCCAGCAGTTTGGTCCCGGGAGGCTCCACACTAACCTACGAGCAGTACTTC. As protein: CASSLVPGGSTLTYEQYF.

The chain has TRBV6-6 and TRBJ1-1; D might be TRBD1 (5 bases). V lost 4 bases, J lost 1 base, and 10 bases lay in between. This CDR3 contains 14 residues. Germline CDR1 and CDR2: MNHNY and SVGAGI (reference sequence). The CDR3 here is CASSLGDGNTEAFF. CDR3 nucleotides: TGTGCCAGCAGTTTAGGGGACGGGAACACTGAAGCTTTCTTT.

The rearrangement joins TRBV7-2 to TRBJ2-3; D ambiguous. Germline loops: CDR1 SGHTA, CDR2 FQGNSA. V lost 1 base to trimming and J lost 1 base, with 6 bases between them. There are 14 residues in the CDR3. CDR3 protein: CASSLVAGTDTQYF. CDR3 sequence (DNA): TGTGCCAGCAGCTTAGTGGCGGGCACAGATACGCAGTATTTT.

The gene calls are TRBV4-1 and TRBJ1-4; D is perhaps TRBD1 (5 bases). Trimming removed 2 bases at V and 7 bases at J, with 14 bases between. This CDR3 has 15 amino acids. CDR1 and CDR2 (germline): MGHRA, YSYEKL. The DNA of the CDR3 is TGCGCCAGCAGCCAACAACGGGGGACTCGTGAAAAACTGTTTTTT. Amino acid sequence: CASSQQRGTREKLFF.

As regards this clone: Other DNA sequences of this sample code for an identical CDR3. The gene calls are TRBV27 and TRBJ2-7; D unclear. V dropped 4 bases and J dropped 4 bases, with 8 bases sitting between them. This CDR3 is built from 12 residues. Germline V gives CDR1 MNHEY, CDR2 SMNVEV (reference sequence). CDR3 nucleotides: TGTGCCAGCAGTTCATCCCTATACGAGCAGTACTTC. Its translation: CASSSSLYEQYF.

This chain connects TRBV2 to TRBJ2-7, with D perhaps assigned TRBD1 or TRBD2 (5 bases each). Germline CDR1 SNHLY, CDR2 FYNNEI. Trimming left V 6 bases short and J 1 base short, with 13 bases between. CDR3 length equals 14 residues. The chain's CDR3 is CASRGDGGSYEQYF. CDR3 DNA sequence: TGTGCCAGCAGGGGGGACGGAGGTTCCTACGAGCAGTACTTC.

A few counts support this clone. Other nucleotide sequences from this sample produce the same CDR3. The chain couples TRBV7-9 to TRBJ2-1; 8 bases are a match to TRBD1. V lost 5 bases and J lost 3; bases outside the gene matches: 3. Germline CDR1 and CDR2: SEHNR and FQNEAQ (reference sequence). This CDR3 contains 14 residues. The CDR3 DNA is TGTGCCAGCAGCCCGGGACAGGACTACAATGAGCAGTTCTTC. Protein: CASSPGQDYNEQFF. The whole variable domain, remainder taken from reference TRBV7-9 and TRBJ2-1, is DTGVSQNPRHKITKRGQNVTFRCDPISEHNRLYWYRQTLGQGPEFLTYFQNEAQLEKSRLLSDRFSAERPKGSFSTLEIQRTEQGDSAMYLCASSPGQDYNEQFFGPGTRLTVL.

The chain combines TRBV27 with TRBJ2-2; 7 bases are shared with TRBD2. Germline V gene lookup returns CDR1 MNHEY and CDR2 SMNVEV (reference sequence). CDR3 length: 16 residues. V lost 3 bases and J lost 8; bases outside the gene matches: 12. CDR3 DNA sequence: TGTGCCAGCAGTTTTTGGCGGGAGATCGGGAGAGGGGAGCTGTTTTTT. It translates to CASSFWREIGRGELFF.

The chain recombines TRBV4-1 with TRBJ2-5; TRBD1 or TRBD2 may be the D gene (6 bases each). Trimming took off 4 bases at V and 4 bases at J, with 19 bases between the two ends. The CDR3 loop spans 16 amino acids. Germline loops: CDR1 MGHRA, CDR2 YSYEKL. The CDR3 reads CASSRLRAEGGETQYF. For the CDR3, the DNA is TGCGCCAGCAGCCGACTGAGGGCGGAGGGGGGAGAGACCCAGTACTTC.

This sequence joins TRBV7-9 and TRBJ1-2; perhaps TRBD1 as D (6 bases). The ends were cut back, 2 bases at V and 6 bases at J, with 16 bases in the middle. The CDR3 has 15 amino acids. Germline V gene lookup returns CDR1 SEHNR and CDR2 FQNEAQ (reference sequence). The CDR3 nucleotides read TGTGCCAGCAGCTTAACGACAGGCGTTGTGGATGGCTACACCTTC. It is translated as CASSLTTGVVDGYTF.

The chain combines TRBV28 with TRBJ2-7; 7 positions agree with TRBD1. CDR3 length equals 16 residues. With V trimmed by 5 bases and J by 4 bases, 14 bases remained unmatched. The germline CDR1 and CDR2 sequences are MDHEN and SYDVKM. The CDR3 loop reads CASSPVDRVGNYEQYF. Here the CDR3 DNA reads TGTGCCAGCAGTCCAGTTGACAGGGTGGGAAATTACGAGCAGTACTTC.

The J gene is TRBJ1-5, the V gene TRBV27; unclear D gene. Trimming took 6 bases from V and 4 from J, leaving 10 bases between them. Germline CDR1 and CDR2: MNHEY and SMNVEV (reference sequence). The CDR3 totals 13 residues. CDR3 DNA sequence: TGTGCCAGCAGGACATCCCCTAATCAGCCCCAGCATTTT. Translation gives CASRTSPNQPQHF.

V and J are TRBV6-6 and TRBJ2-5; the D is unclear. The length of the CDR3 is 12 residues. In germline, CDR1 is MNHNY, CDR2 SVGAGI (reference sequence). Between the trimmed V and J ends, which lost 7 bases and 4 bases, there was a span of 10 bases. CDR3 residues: CASNAPRETQYF. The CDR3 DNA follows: TGTGCCAGCAATGCCCCCAGAGAGACCCAGTACTTC.

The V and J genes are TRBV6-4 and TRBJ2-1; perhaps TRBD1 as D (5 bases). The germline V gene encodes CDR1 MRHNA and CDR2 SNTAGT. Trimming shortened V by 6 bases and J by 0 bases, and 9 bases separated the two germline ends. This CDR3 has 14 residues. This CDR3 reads CASRRQSSYNEQFF. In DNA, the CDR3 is TGTGCCAGCAGAAGACAGAGCTCCTACAATGAGCAGTTCTTC.

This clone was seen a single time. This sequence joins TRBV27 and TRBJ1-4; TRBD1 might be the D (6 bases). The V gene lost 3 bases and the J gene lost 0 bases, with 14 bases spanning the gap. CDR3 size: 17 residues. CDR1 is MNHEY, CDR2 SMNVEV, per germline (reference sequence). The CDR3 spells CASSLQGPEATNEKLFF. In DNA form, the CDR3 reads TGTGCCAGCAGTTTGCAGGGGCCAGAGGCAACTAATGAAAAACTGTTTTTT.

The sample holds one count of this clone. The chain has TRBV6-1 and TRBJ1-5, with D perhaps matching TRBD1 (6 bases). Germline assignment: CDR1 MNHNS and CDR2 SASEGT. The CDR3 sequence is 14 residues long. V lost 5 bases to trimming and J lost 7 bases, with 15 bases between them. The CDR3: CASSSRGGHQPQHF. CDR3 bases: TGTGCCAGCAGTTCGCGGGGGGGGCACCAGCCCCAGCATTTT.

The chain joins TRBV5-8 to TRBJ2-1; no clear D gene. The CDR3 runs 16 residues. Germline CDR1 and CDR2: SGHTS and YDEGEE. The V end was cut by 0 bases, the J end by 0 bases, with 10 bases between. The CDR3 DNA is TGTGCCAGCAGCTTGGAAATAGGGTTCTCCTACAATGAGCAGTTCTTC. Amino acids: CASSLEIGFSYNEQFF.

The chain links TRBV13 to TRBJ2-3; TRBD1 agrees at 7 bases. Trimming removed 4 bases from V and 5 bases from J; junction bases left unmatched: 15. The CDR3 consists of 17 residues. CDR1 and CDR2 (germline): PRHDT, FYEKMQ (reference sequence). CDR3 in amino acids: CASSSRQWNRGEDTQYF. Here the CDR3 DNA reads TGTGCCAGCAGCTCGAGACAGTGGAACAGGGGAGAAGATACGCAGTATTTT.

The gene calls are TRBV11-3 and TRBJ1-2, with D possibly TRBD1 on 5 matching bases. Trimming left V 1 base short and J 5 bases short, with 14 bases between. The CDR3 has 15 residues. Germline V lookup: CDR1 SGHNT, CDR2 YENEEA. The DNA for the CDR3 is TGTGCCAGCAGCTTAGGGGGCCAGGGCTGTTATGGCTACACCTTC. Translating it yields CASSLGGQGCYGYTF.

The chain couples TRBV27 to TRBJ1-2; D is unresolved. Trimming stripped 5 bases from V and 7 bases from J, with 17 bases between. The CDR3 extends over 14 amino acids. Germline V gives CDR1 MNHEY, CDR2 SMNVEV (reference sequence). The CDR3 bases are TGTGCCAGCAGTAAACCCGCCGGGCTCGGTGGCTACACCTTC. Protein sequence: CASSKPAGLGGYTF.

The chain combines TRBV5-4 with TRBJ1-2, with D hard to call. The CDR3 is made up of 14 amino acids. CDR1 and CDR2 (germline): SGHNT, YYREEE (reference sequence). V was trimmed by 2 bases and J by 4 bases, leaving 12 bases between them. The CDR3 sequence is CASSFRVGGYGYTF. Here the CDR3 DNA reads TGTGCCAGCAGCTTCCGGGTAGGTGGCTATGGCTACACCTTC.